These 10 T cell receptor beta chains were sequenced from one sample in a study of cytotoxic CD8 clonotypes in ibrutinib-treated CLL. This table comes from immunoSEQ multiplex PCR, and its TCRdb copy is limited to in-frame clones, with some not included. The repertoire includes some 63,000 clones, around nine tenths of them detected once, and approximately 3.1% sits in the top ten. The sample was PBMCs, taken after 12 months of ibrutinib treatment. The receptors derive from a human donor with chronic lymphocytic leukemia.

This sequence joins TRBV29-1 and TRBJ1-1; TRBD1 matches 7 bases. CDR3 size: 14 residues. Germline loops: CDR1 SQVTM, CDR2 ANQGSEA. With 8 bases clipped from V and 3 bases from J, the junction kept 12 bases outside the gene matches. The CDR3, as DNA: TGCAGCTCTACAGGGGCTGTGAGGGACACTGAAGCTTTCTTT. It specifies CSSTGAVRDTEAFF.

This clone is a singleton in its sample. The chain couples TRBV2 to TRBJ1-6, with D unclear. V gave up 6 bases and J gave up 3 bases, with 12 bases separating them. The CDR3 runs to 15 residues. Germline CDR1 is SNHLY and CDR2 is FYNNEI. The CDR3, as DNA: TGTGCCAGCAGATTAGGACTTTTCTATAATTCACCCCTCCACTTT. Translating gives CASRLGLFYNSPLHF.

CDR3 in amino acids: CASSEAAGRSETQYF. The DNA of the CDR3 is TGTGCCAGCAGTGAAGCCGCAGGGCGGTCGGAGACCCAGTACTTC. V usage is TRBV6-1 and J usage is TRBJ2-5; TRBD1 is a possible D gene (5 bases). Between the trimmed V and J ends, which lost 0 bases and 5 bases, there was a span of 13 bases. Germline V gene data show CDR1 as MNHNS and CDR2 as SASEGT. The length of the CDR3 is 15 residues.

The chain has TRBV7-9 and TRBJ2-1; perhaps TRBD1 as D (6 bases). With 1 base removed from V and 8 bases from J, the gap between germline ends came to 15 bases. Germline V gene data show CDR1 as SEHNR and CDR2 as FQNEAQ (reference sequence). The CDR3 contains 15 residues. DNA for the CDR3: TGTGCCAGCAGCTTAGTGGTCAGGGGCAAGGATGAGCAGTTCTTC. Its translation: CASSLVVRGKDEQFF.

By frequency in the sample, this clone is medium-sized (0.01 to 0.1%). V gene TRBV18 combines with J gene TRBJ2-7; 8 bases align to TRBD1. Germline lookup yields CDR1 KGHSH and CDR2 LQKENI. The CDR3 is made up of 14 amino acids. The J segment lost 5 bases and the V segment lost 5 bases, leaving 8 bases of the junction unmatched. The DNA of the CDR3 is TGTGCCAGCTCATCCATACAGGGGGGAAACGAGCAGTACTTC. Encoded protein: CASSSIQGGNEQYF. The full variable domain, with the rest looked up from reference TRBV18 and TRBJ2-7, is NAGVMQNPRHLVRRRGQEARLRCSPMKGHSHVYWYRQLPEEGLKFMVYLQKENIIDESGMPKERFSAEFPKEGPSILRIQQVVRGDSAAYFCASSSIQGGNEQYFGPGTRLTVT.

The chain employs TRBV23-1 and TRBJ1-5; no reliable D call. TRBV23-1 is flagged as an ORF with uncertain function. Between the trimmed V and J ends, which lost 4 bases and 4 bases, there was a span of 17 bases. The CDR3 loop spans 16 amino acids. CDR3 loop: CASSPQFARVNQPQHF. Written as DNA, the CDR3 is TGCGCCAGCAGTCCCCAATTCGCGAGGGTTAATCAGCCCCAGCATTTT.

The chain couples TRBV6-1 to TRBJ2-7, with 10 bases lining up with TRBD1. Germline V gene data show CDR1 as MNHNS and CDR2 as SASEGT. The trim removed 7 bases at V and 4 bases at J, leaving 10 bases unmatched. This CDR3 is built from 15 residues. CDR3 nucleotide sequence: TGTGCCAGCAACACACACGACAGGGGGCTATACGAGCAGTACTTC. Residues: CASNTHDRGLYEQYF.

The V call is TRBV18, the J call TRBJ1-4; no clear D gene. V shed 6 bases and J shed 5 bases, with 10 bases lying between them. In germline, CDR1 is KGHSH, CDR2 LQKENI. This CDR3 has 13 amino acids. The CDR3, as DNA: TGTGCCAGCTCTCCTGTCCCAAATGAAAAACTGTTTTTT. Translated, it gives CASSPVPNEKLFF.

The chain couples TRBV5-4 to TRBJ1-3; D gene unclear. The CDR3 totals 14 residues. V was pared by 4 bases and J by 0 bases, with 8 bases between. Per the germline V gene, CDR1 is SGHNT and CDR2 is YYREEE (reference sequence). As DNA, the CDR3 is TGTGCCAGCAGCCTTCTAGGCTCTGGAAACACCATATATTTT. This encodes CASSLLGSGNTIYF.

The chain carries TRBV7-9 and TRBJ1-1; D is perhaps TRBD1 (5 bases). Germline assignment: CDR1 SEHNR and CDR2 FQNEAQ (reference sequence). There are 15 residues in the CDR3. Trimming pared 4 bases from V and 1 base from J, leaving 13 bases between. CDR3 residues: CASSSGGGPNTEAFF. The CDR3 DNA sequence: TGTGCCAGCAGCTCGGGGGGTGGTCCGAACACTGAAGCTTTCTTT.